The entry below gives a single T cell receptor beta chain sequence along with its context. The CDR3 consists of 13 residues. Trimming took 5 bases from V and 7 from J; bases not matched to a gene: 5. The data originate from a study of blood T cell repertoires in COVID-19. Sequencing used immunoSEQ multiplex PCR; TCRdb keeps in-frame clones, though not all of them. The table lists some 220,000 clones, about 83% of them singletons, with over 4.5% in the top ten. This rearrangement joins TRBV12-3 or TRBV12-4 to TRBJ1-1; 9 bases are a match to TRBD1. The sequencing sample was made of peripheral blood. This receptor was identified in a human donor in a cohort sampled during active COVID-19. This CDR3 reads CASSPGTGREAFF. As DNA, the CDR3 is TGTGCCAGCAGTCCTGGGACAGGGCGTGAAGCTTTCTTT.